The 24 T cell receptor beta chains given below trace back to one sample, sequenced in a study of blood T cell repertoires in COVID-19. Profiling relied on immunoSEQ multiplex PCR, and the TCRdb table lists in-frame clones only, not all of them. The profile covers about 90,000 clones, with 80% to 95% appearing a single time and approximately 2.2% taken by the ten largest. The source material was peripheral blood. The receptors here all came from a human donor with active COVID-19. The donor label of this sample is uncertain.

The chain joins TRBV13 to TRBJ1-6; unclear D gene. CDR3 size: 15 residues. V was pared by 0 bases and J by 6 bases, with 9 bases between. Germline-derived CDR1 and CDR2 are PRHDT and FYEKMQ (reference sequence). The CDR3 nucleotides read TGTGCCAGCAGCTTAGGCGCGGGATTTAATTCACCCCTCCACTTT. Protein sequence: CASSLGAGFNSPLHF.

The chain is built from TRBV5-1 and TRBJ2-7; TRBD1 matches at 7 bases. The CDR3 has 14 residues. V was clipped by 5 bases and J by 5 bases; unmatched bases: 10. Germline V gene data show CDR1 as SGHRS and CDR2 as YFSETQ. As DNA, the CDR3 is TGCGCCAGCAGACTGACAGGGCCCCAGAACGAGCAGTACTTC. Amino acid sequence: CASRLTGPQNEQYF.

CDR3 bases: TGTGCCAGCAGTAAACAGGCAGGGGATGGCGAAAAACTGTTTTTT. Translation: CASSKQAGDGEKLFF. The rearrangement joins TRBV2 to TRBJ1-4; D might be TRBD1 (6 bases). This CDR3 is built from 15 residues. The germline CDR1 and CDR2 sequences are SNHLY and FYNNEI. Between the trimmed V and J ends, which lost 5 bases and 8 bases, there was a span of 18 bases.

The chain uses TRBV4-1 and TRBJ2-7, with a tentative D call TRBD2 (7 bases). Germline CDR1 reads MGHRA; CDR2 reads YSYEKL. V lost 3 bases, J lost 1 base, and 22 bases lay in between. CDR3 size: 18 residues. CDR3 coding DNA: TGCGCCAGCAGCCAGGGATTTGGCGGGCGGGGGCAGTCCTACGAGCAGTACTTC. Translating it yields CASSQGFGGRGQSYEQYF.

The V call is TRBV10-2, the J call TRBJ2-7; 12 bases are shared with TRBD2. This CDR3 is built from 15 residues. The germline CDR1 and CDR2 sequences are WSHSY and SAAADI. Trimming took 5 bases from V and 6 from J; bases not matched to a gene: 8. The CDR3 protein is CASSQTSGGPGEQYF. DNA of the CDR3: TGCGCCAGCAGTCAGACTAGCGGGGGACCCGGCGAGCAGTACTTC.

The V call is TRBV24-1, the J call TRBJ2-2; D might be TRBD1 (5 bases). CDR3 size: 15 residues. V was clipped by 10 bases and J by 0 bases, with 14 bases between them. Germline CDR1 reads KGHDR; CDR2 reads SFDVKD. CDR3 sequence reads: CATEPGFANTGELFF. The DNA for the CDR3 is TGTGCCACTGAGCCAGGGTTTGCGAACACCGGGGAGCTGTTTTTT.

In its sample, this clone was seen once. The chain joins TRBV7-7 to TRBJ2-1, with no clear D. The CDR3 spans 15 residues. Per the germline V gene, CDR1 is SSHAT and CDR2 is FNYEAQ (reference sequence). With 5 bases removed from V and 4 bases from J, the gap between germline ends came to 15 bases. The chain's CDR3 is CASSPSTVPYNEQFF. The CDR3 bases are TGTGCCAGCAGCCCCTCGACTGTACCTTACAATGAGCAGTTCTTC.

In this sample, this clone turned up once. Here the CDR3 DNA reads TGTGCCAGCAGCCAAGAGTTGGGGCATATCTCTGGGGCCAACGTCCTGACTTTC. Amino acid sequence: CASSQELGHISGANVLTF. The rearrangement joins TRBV4-2 to TRBJ2-6, with D perhaps TRBD1 (5 bases). The CDR3 covers 18 residues. Germline CDR1 and CDR2: LGHNA and YNFKEQ. V was shortened by 0 bases and J by 0 bases, with 12 bases between the two germline ends.

The rearrangement links TRBV9 to TRBJ2-3; 9 bases match TRBD2. This CDR3 spans 16 amino acids. From germline, CDR1 is SGDLS and CDR2 YYNGEE. V dropped 4 bases and J dropped 3; count of bases not matched to a gene: 9. The CDR3 nucleotides are TGTGCCAGCAGCCCGGGCGGGGGGGCCTCGACAGATACGCAGTATTTT. It yields the protein CASSPGGGASTDTQYF.

This chain joins TRBV6-5 and TRBJ2-1; the match to TRBD1 covers 8 bases. Losses at the gene ends were 2 bases for V and 7 bases for J; bases not matched to a gene: 7. In germline, CDR1 is MNHEY, CDR2 SVGAGI. CDR3 length equals 15 residues. The CDR3 sequence: CASSYLRGQENEQFF. CDR3 DNA: TGTGCCAGCAGTTACCTCAGGGGGCAGGAAAATGAGCAGTTCTTC.

As DNA, the CDR3 is TGTGCCAGCAGCCACGACAGGGAGTCGTTCGGGGAGCTGTTTTTT. The encoded protein is CASSHDRESFGELFF. This chain links TRBV11-2 with TRBJ2-2, with 7 bases fitting TRBD1. V lost 5 bases, J lost 7 bases, and 10 bases stayed unmatched. The CDR3 runs to 15 residues. Germline CDR1 is SGHAT and CDR2 is FQNNGV.

This clone has just a few counts. The gene calls are TRBV6-4 and TRBJ1-2, with D possibly TRBD1 on 6 matching bases. V dropped 8 bases and J dropped 4 bases, with 23 bases sitting between them. Germline assignment: CDR1 MRHNA and CDR2 SNTAGT. The CDR3 covers 16 residues. CDR3 in amino acids: CASPGHLFDLSYGYTF. CDR3 nucleotide sequence: TGTGCCAGCCCGGGACATCTATTCGACCTCTCCTATGGCTACACCTTC.

The V and J genes are TRBV12-3 or TRBV12-4 and TRBJ1-2; a weak D match, TRBD1 (5 bases). Trimming shortened V by 5 bases and J by 4 bases, and 8 bases separated the two germline ends. The CDR3 runs to 12 residues. CDR3 DNA sequence: TGTGCCAGCAGTCCCAGGGTCTATGGCTACACCTTC. Its protein product is CASSPRVYGYTF.

Here the CDR3 reads CASSFRGPQPQHF. CDR3 DNA sequence: TGTGCCAGCAGTTTCAGGGGGCCTCAGCCCCAGCATTTT. The chain has TRBV12-3 or TRBV12-4 and TRBJ1-5; the match to TRBD1 covers 8 bases. The junction had 1 base not matched to a gene; V was cut back by 3 bases and J by 6 bases. The length of the CDR3 is 13 residues.

The chain links TRBV4-3 to TRBJ2-2, with 7 bases lining up with TRBD1. CDR1 and CDR2 (germline): LGHNA, YSLEER. The CDR3 extends over 17 amino acids. The J segment lost 8 bases and the V segment lost 1 base, leaving 13 bases of the junction unmatched. CDR3 bases: TGCGCCAGCAGCCAAGGACAGGGCAGGTGGAATGGGGGGGAGCTGTTTTTT. Translated, it gives CASSQGQGRWNGGELFF.

The gene calls are TRBV10-1 and TRBJ1-2; D ambiguous. Germline CDR1 WNHNN, CDR2 SYGVQD (reference sequence). The CDR3 extends over 13 amino acids. The V gene lost 0 bases and the J gene lost 7 bases, with 9 bases spanning the gap. This chain's CDR3 is CASSESPRGGYTF. The CDR3 DNA reads TGCGCCAGCAGTGAGTCGCCCCGGGGTGGCTACACCTTC.

In DNA form, the CDR3 reads TGTGCCAGTAGTATACCCTCGGCTAGAGGATCCAACTATGGCTACACCTTC. This sequence encodes CASSIPSARGSNYGYTF. The chain joins TRBV19 to TRBJ1-2; D unresolved. Germline loops: CDR1 LNHDA, CDR2 SQIVND (reference sequence). V lost 2 bases and J lost 2, with 18 bases in between. The CDR3 length is 17 residues.

The rearrangement uses TRBV9 and TRBJ1-2; D may be TRBD1 (5 bases). Germline V gives CDR1 SGDLS, CDR2 YYNGEE. CDR3 length equals 15 residues. Deletions cut 4 bases from V and 6 bases from J, with 19 bases between. The DNA of the CDR3 is TGTGCCAGCAGCCTCACTCATCAGGGCAACGATGGCTACACCTTC. It specifies CASSLTHQGNDGYTF.

The CDR3 region has the DNA TGTGCCAGCAGTCCCTCCGTAGAGACCCAGTACTTC. This sequence encodes CASSPSVETQYF. The chain recombines TRBV2 with TRBJ2-5; D remains unclear. V was trimmed by 5 bases and J by 4 bases, leaving 8 bases between them. Per germline, CDR1 SNHLY and CDR2 FYNNEI. The CDR3 loop spans 12 amino acids.

A word on this clone: The junction departs from the called germline gene at one end, perhaps through a read error. The chain employs TRBV6-6 and TRBJ1-4; TRBD1 aligns across 10 bases. CDR1 is MNHNY and CDR2 is SVGAGI in the germline V gene (reference sequence). The CDR3 is made up of 15 amino acids. The CDR3 nucleotides read TGTGCCAGCAGTTACTCGGGACAGGGGAATGGAAAACTGTTTTTT. It specifies CASSYSGQGNGKLFF.

This chain connects TRBV7-2 to TRBJ2-7; D possibly corresponds to TRBD1 (6 bases). This CDR3 contains 14 residues. V lost 0 bases and J 3 bases, leaving 9 bases between the germline ends. Germline V gene sequence: CDR1 SGHTA, CDR2 FQGNSA. The CDR3 DNA reads TGTGCCAGCAGCTTAGCGTTGGACAGCTACGAGCAGTACTTC. This sequence encodes CASSLALDSYEQYF.

The chain has TRBV6-1 and TRBJ2-1; TRBD1 aligns across 9 bases. This CDR3 spans 16 amino acids. CDR1 and CDR2 from the germline V gene are MNHNS and SASEGT. V lost 4 bases and J lost 9; bases outside the gene matches: 13. The CDR3 sequence: CASSGTSTGGRGEQFF. CDR3 nucleotide sequence: TGTGCCAGCAGTGGAACCTCGACAGGGGGGAGGGGTGAGCAGTTCTTC.

V and J are TRBV18 and TRBJ2-2, with 7 bases aligning to TRBD2. Trimming at V came to 2 bases and at J to 3 bases, leaving 15 bases not matched to a gene. This CDR3 contains 19 residues. Looked up from germline, CDR1 is KGHSH and CDR2 is LQKENI. Here the CDR3 reads CASSPTSSGVQTDTGELFF. DNA for the CDR3: TGTGCCAGCTCACCAACGAGCAGCGGGGTTCAGACAGACACCGGGGAGCTGTTTTTT.

The chain combines TRBV7-8 with TRBJ1-5, with D perhaps TRBD1 (5 bases). CDR3 length: 17 amino acids. Germline CDR1 and CDR2: SGHVS and FQNEAQ. The germline V and J ends were trimmed by 4 bases and 4 bases, with 20 bases remaining between them. CDR3 nucleotides: TGTGCCAGCAGCTCTTCCCGGGCCAGGGCCGAAAATCAGCCCCAGCATTTT. This translates into CASSSSRARAENQPQHF.